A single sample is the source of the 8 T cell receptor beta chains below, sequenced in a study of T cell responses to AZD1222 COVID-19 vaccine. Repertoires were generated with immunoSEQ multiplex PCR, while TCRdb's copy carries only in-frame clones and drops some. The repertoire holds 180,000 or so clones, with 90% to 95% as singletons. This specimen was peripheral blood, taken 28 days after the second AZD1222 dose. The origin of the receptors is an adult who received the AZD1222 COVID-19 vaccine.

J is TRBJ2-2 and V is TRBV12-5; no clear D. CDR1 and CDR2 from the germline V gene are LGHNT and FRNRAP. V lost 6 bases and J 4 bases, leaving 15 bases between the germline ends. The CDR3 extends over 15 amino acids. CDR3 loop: CASGPGDTITGELFF. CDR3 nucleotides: TGTGCTAGTGGGCCCGGAGACACGATCACCGGGGAGCTGTTTTTT.

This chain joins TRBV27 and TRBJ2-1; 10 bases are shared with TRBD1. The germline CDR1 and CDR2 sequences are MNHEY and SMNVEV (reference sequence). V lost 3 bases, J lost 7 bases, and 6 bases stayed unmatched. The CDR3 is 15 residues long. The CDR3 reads CASSFRDRGWNEQFF. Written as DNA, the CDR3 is TGTGCCAGCAGTTTCAGGGACAGGGGCTGGAATGAGCAGTTCTTC.

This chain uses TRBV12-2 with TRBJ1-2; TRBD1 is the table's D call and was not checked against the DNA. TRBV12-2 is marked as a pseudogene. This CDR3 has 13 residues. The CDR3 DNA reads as TGTGCAAGTCGCTTAGCAGGGGGTCGGGGCTACACCTTC. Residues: CASRLAGGRGYTF.

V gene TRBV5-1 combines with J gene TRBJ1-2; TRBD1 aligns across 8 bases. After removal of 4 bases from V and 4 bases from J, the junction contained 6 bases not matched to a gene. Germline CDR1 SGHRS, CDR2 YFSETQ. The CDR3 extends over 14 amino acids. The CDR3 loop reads CASSPGQGTYGYTF. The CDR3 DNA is TGCGCCAGCAGCCCAGGACAGGGAACCTATGGCTACACCTTC.

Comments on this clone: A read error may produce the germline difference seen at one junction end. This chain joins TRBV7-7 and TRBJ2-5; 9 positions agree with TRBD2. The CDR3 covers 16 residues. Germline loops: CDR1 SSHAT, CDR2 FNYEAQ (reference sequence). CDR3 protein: CASSPLGAGGQETQYF. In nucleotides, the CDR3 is TGTGCTAGCAGCCCACTCGGAGCGGGAGGTCAAGAGACCCAGTACTTC. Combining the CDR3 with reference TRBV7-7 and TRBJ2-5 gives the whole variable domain GAGVSQSPRYKVTKRGQDVTLRCDPISSHATLYWYQQALGQGPEFLTYFNYEAQPDKSGLPSDRFSAERPEGSISTLTIQRTEQRDSAMYRCASSPLGAGGQETQYFGPGTRLLVL.

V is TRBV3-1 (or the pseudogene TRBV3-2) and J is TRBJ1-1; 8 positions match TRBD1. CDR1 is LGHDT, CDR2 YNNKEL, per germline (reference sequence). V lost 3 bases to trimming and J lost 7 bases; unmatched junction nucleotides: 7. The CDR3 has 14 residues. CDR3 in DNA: TGTGCCAGCAGCCAGGCGGCAGGGGGCCATGAAGCTTTCTTT. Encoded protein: CASSQAAGGHEAFF.

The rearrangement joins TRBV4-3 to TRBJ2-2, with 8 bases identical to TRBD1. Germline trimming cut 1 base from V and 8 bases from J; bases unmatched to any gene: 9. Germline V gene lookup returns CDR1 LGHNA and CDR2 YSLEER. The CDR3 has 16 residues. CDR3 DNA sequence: TGCGCCAGCAGCCAAGCACTAACGGACAGGGCGGGGGAGCTGTTTTTT. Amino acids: CASSQALTDRAGELFF.

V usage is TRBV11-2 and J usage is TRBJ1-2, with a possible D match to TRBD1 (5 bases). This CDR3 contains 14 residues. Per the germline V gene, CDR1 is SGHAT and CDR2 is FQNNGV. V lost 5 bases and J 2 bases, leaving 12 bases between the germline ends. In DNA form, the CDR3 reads TGTGCCAGCAGCCATTGGGGCAGAAACTATGGCTACACCTTC. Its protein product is CASSHWGRNYGYTF.